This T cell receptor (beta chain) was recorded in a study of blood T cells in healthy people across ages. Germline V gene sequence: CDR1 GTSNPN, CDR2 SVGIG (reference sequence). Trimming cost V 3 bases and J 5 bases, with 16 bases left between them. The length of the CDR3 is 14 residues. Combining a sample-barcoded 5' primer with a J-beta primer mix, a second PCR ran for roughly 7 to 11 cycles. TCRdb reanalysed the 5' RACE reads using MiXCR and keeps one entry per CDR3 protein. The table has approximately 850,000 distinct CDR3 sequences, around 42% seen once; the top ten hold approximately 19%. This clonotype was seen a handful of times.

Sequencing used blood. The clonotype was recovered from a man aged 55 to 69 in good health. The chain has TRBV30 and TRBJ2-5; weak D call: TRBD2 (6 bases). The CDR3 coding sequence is TGTGCCTGGAGGCCCGGGGGACCTGGGGAGACCCAGTACTTC. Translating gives CAWRPGGPGETQYF.